Listed below are T cell receptor beta chains from one sample, sequenced in a study of blood T cells in healthy people across ages. In TCRdb, the 5' RACE reads were re-called with MiXCR into one record per CDR3 protein. The data hold about 750,000 distinct CDR3 sequences, with roughly 50% observed a single time. Sample: blood. Source of these receptors: a man older than 75 in good health. CDR3s include the opening cysteine and the closing phenylalanine or tryptophan. The D gene is left open where the match is weak. Only part of the rows carry a size: once, few, many, or a class if the clone is expanded.

>few|TRBV25-1|.|12|TRBJ2-7
CASTLGTYEQYF
TGTGCCAGCACCCTAGGGACCTACGAGCAGTACTTC
>.|TRBV6-6|.|14|TRBJ1-3
CASSNNGIGNTIYF
TGTGCCAGCAGCAACAATGGTATAGGAAACACCATATATTTT
>.|TRBV7-2|TRBD2|16|TRBJ2-3
CASSLGGRVGWDTQYF
TGTGCCAGCAGCTTAGGCGGGAGGGTCGGATGGGATACGCAGTATTTT
>few|TRBV3-1|.|12|TRBJ2-1
CASSRVGGEQFF
TGTGCCAGCAGCCGGGTCGGCGGGGAGCAGTTCTTC
>.|TRBV29-1|TRBD1|12|TRBJ2-3
CSVRQGMGTQYF
TGCAGCGTACGACAGGGGATGGGTACGCAGTATTTT
>few|TRBV11-2|TRBD2|18|TRBJ2-7
CASSLRRQLAGGPYEQYF
TGTGCCAGCAGCTTACGTCGGCAGCTAGCGGGAGGACCATACGAGCAGTACTTC
>.|TRBV18|TRBD1|17|TRBJ2-1
CASSPLLDRGPYNEQFF
TGTGCCAGCTCACCCTTACTGGACAGGGGGCCCTACAATGAGCAGTTCTTC
>.|TRBV5-1|.|14|TRBJ2-3
CASSSTEGGDTQYF
TGCGCCAGCAGCTCCACTGAAGGGGGGGATACGCAGTATTTT
>.|TRBV11-2|TRBD2|17|TRBJ2-1
CASSWGTSGRIGNEQFF
TGTGCCAGCAGCTGGGGGACTAGCGGGAGGATAGGCAATGAGCAGTTCTTC
>.|TRBV3-1|.|14|TRBJ2-7
CASSLEPGPEAQYF
TGTGCCAGCAGCCTCGAACCGGGACCCGAGGCCCAGTACTTC
>.|TRBV20-1|TRBD1|13|TRBJ2-2
CSAQQGPTGELFF
TGCAGTGCTCAACAGGGGCCCACCGGGGAGCTGTTTTTT
>.|TRBV2|TRBD2|18|TRBJ2-5
CASSGETSGRAPNNEQYF
TGTGCCAGCAGTGGTGAGACTAGCGGGAGGGCCCCCAACAATGAGCAGTACTTC